These T cell receptor beta chains were read from a single sample in a study of radiotherapy plus CTLA-4 blockade in lung cancer. This table comes from immunoSEQ multiplex PCR, and its TCRdb copy is limited to in-frame clones, with some not included. This sample has tens of thousands of clones, with under 80% found just once. Sample: peripheral blood, taken from a patient treated with radiotherapy plus ipilimumab. The receptors derive from a human donor with non-small cell lung cancer who had a partial response to radiotherapy plus ipilimumab. Some clones in this sample may be carry-over from other donors' samples. Each CDR3 is given with its conserved first and last residue. The D gene is left open where the match is weak. The size of a clone is reported for some rows only, either as once, few or many, or as a class for expanded clones.

clone_size | j_call | d_call | v_call | cdr3_aa | cdr3_nt
few | TRBJ1-2 | . | TRBV30 | CAWSRQAGGYTF | TGTGCCTGGAGTAGACAGGCCGGGGGCTACACCTTC
. | TRBJ2-1 | . | TRBV19 | CASSISLRDLNNEQFF | TGTGCCAGTAGTATAAGTCTCCGGGACTTGAACAATGAGCAGTTCTTC
. | TRBJ1-4 | . | TRBV6-1 | CASSLQGTNEKLFF | TGTGCCAGCAGCCTCCAGGGGACTAATGAAAAACTGTTTTTT
. | TRBJ1-2 | TRBD1 | TRBV5-1 | CASSSQGAGYGYTF | TGCGCCAGCAGCTCACAGGGGGCCGGCTATGGCTACACCTTC
. | TRBJ2-3 | TRBD2 | TRBV28 | CASSSQMGLAGYTQYF | TGTGCCAGCAGTTCGCAGATGGGACTAGCGGGTTATACGCAGTATTTT
. | TRBJ1-1 | TRBD1 | TRBV18 | CASSPQFRQGGTEAFF | TGTGCCAGCTCACCCCAATTTAGACAGGGCGGCACTGAAGCTTTCTTT
. | TRBJ2-4 | . | TRBV4-3 | CASSQDSSVPRIQYF | TGCGCCAGCAGCCAAGATTCGTCGGTCCCTCGAATTCAGTACTTC
. | TRBJ2-5 | . | TRBV6-1 | CASSSTFQETQYF | TGTGCCAGCAGTTCGACTTTTCAAGAGACTCAGTACTTC
once | TRBJ2-7 | . | TRBV5-1 | CASSDRRSYEQYF | TGCGCCAGCAGCGACAGGCGTAGCTACGAGCAGTACTTC
. | TRBJ2-1 | TRBD2 | TRBV5-1 | CASRGASGGKSSYNEQFF | TGCGCCAGCAGGGGGGCTAGCGGGGGAAAAAGCTCCTACAATGAGCAGTTCTTC
. | TRBJ1-5 | TRBD1 | TRBV6-1 | CASSPSTGHQPQHF | TGTGCCAGCAGTCCCTCGACAGGGCATCAGCCCCAGCATTTT
. | TRBJ2-7 | . | TRBV19 | CASRNRDSYEQYF | TGTGCCAGTAGGAACAGGGATAGCTACGAGCAGTACTTC
. | TRBJ1-2 | TRBD1 | TRBV6-6 | CASSLETGGEGGYTF | TGTGCCAGCAGTTTAGAGACAGGGGGCGAGGGTGGCTACACCTTC
. | TRBJ1-5 | . | TRBV2 | CASSGRRGRSQPQHF | TGTGCCAGCAGTGGGCGCAGGGGAAGAAGCCAGCCCCAGCATTTT
once | TRBJ1-1 | TRBD1 | TRBV28 | CASSYYRGRRSSTEAFF | TGTGCCAGCAGCTATTACAGGGGCAGGAGGTCGTCGACTGAAGCTTTCTTT
. | TRBJ2-3 | TRBD2 | TRBV9 | CASSPRGVAVDTQYF | TGTGCCAGCAGCCCTCGGGGGGTAGCGGTAGATACGCAGTATTTT
. | TRBJ1-1 | . | TRBV7-2 | CASSPEGGIEAFF | TGTGCCAGCAGCCCCGAGGGTGGGATTGAAGCTTTCTTT
. | TRBJ1-1 | . | TRBV15 | CATSTMRAVIEAFF | TGTGCCACCAGCACTATGCGGGCCGTCATAGAAGCTTTCTTT
few | TRBJ2-7 | TRBD1 | TRBV7-2 | CASSSAPQGAYEQYF | TGTGCCAGCAGCTCAGCCCCCCAGGGGGCCTACGAGCAGTACTTC
once | TRBJ1-2 | . | TRBV6-5 | CASSYEGTYGYTF | TGTGCCAGCAGTTATGAGGGGACTTATGGCTACACCTTC
. | TRBJ2-1 | TRBD1 | TRBV19 | CASSRDSSYNEQFF | TGTGCCAGTAGTCGGGACAGCTCCTACAATGAGCAGTTCTTC
. | TRBJ2-7 | TRBD2 | TRBV5-8 | CASSPWREVYEQYF | TGTGCCAGCAGCCCCTGGCGGGAGGTCTACGAGCAGTACTTC
many | TRBJ2-2 | TRBD2 | TRBV19 | CASSIDLRLAVQVAGELFF | TGTGCCAGTAGTATAGATCTGAGGCTAGCGGTTCAGGTGGCCGGGGAGCTGTTTTTT
. | TRBJ2-5 | . | TRBV7-3 | CASSLTPSVETQYF | TGTGCCAGCAGCTTAACTCCTAGCGTAGAGACCCAGTACTTC
few | TRBJ1-1 | . | TRBV28 | CASSWVTGPLAMNTEAFF | TGTGCCAGCAGTTGGGTGACAGGACCCTTAGCCATGAACACTGAAGCTTTCTTT
. | TRBJ2-5 | TRBD1 | TRBV10-3 | CATSGQGERETQYF | TGTGCCACTTCGGGACAGGGTGAGAGAGAGACCCAGTACTTC
. | TRBJ1-4 | . | TRBV11-3 | CASSLETNEKLFF | TGTGCCAGCAGCTTGGAGACTAATGAAAAACTGTTTTTT
. | TRBJ2-3 | TRBD2 | TRBV5-1 | CASSLQGGRLGTDTQYF | TGCGCCAGCAGCTTGCAGGGCGGGAGGCTCGGCACAGATACGCAGTATTTT
few | TRBJ2-1 | TRBD2 | TRBV18 | CASSPTGGFYNEQFF | TGTGCCAGCTCACCAACGGGAGGGTTCTACAATGAGCAGTTCTTC
. | TRBJ2-1 | TRBD1 | TRBV19 | CASKRDREGYNEQFF | TGTGCCAGTAAGAGGGACAGGGAAGGTTACAATGAGCAGTTCTTC
. | TRBJ2-2 | . | TRBV27 | CASSPRSGSLNTGELFF | TGTGCCAGCAGTCCCCGGTCCGGGAGCCTAAACACCGGGGAGCTGTTTTTT
few | TRBJ2-1 | TRBD1 | TRBV19 | CASIPRTGGNNEQFF | TGTGCCAGTATCCCGCGGACAGGGGGTAACAATGAGCAGTTCTTC
. | TRBJ2-1 | TRBD2 | TRBV5-1 | CASSSGLAGLEQFF | TGCGCCAGCAGCTCGGGACTAGCGGGATTAGAGCAGTTCTTC
. | TRBJ2-7 | . | TRBV2 | CASSDPFPGEQYF | TGTGCCAGCAGTGATCCTTTTCCAGGGGAGCAGTACTTC
. | TRBJ1-1 | . | TRBV7-2 | CASSFEQVTNTEAFF | TGTGCCAGCAGCTTTGAACAGGTTACGAACACTGAAGCTTTCTTT
. | TRBJ1-1 | TRBD1 | TRBV18 | CASSPQGQSNTEAFF | TGTGCCAGCTCGCCTCAGGGACAGTCGAACACTGAAGCTTTCTTT
. | TRBJ2-3 | TRBD1 | TRBV5-1 | CASRRQGAEDTQYF | TGCGCCAGCAGGCGACAGGGGGCGGAAGATACGCAGTATTTT
once | TRBJ2-1 | . | TRBV6-5 | CASSYSTRDYNEQFF | TGTGCCAGCAGTTACTCAACACGGGACTACAATGAGCAGTTCTTC
. | TRBJ2-1 | TRBD2 | TRBV5-1 | CASRSLAGGTTEQFF | TGCGCCAGCAGATCTCTAGCGGGGGGAACCACTGAGCAGTTCTTC
. | TRBJ1-2 | . | TRBV7-3 | CASSPDIITNYGYTF | TGTGCCAGCAGCCCAGACATTATCACTAACTATGGCTACACCTTC
. | TRBJ2-4 | TRBD2 | TRBV5-1 | CASSPGGMPKNIQYF | TGCGCCAGCAGCCCGGGGGGGATGCCCAAAAACATTCAGTACTTC
. | TRBJ1-2 | . | TRBV23-1 | CASSQYGVVAF | TGCGCCAGCAGTCAATACGGGGTGGTAGCCTTC
. | TRBJ2-2 | TRBD1 | TRBV5-6 | CASSWGTGDTGELFF | TGTGCCAGCAGCTGGGGGACAGGGGACACCGGGGAGCTGTTTTTT
many | TRBJ2-7 | . | TRBV7-2 | CASSRTRSYEQYF | TGTGCCAGCAGCCGTACTAGATCCTACGAGCAGTACTTC
. | TRBJ2-1 | TRBD1 | TRBV11-2 | CASSESGGAWFYNEQFF | TGTGCCAGCAGCGAATCAGGGGGCGCATGGTTTTACAATGAGCAGTTCTTC
. | TRBJ1-2 | . | TRBV5-1 | CASSLTANYGYTF | TGCGCCAGCAGCTTGACAGCTAACTATGGCTACACCTTC
few | TRBJ1-3 | . | TRBV5-1 | CASSLGPSSGNTIYF | TGCGCCAGCAGCCTGGGCCCTAGCTCTGGAAACACCATATATTTT
. | TRBJ2-7 | TRBD1 | TRBV4-1 | CASSPRTRTGSYEQYF | TGCGCCAGCAGCCCCCGAACCCGGACAGGGTCGTACGAGCAGTACTTC
. | TRBJ2-5 | . | TRBV4-1 | CASSQDFMQGEETQYF | TGTGCCAGCAGCCAAGATTTTATGCAGGGTGAAGAGACCCAGTACTTC
. | TRBJ2-7 | . | TRBV6-5 | CASSPGGLAGYEQYF | TGTGCCAGCAGTCCCGGCGGCCTGGCCGGCTACGAGCAGTACTTC
once | TRBJ2-1 | TRBD1 | TRBV5-1 | CASSSRGFYNEQFF | TGCGCCAGCAGCTCCAGGGGGTTTTACAATGAGCAGTTCTTC
. | TRBJ1-2 | TRBD1 | TRBV28 | CASRQGAEDYGYTF | TGTGCCAGCAGACAGGGGGCAGAGGACTATGGCTACACCTTC
. | TRBJ2-1 | TRBD1 | TRBV10-1 | CASAPRDRGGDEQFF | TGCGCCAGCGCGCCCCGGGACAGGGGAGGGGATGAGCAGTTCTTC
. | TRBJ2-6 | . | TRBV7-9 | CASSLTEGGGILSAVLTF | TGTGCCAGCAGCTTAACGGAAGGGGGGGGCATTCTATCAGCGGTCCTGACTTTC
. | TRBJ1-5 | . | TRBV6-6 | CASSYAGGANQPQHF | TGTGCCAGCAGTTACGCGGGGGGGGCAAATCAGCCCCAGCATTTT